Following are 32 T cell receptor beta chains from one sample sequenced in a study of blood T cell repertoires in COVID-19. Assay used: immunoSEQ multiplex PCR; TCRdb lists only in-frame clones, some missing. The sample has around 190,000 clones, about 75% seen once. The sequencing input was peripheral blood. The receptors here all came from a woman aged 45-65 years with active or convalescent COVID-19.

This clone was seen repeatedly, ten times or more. CDR3 nucleotide sequence: TGTGCCAGCAGTTACAATGTAGGGGGCTGGGGCAATCAGCCCCAGCATTTT. The encoded protein is CASSYNVGGWGNQPQHF. The rearrangement links TRBV6-2 or TRBV6-3 to TRBJ1-5; 7 positions agree with TRBD1. Germline V gives CDR1 MNHEY, CDR2 SVGEGT. This CDR3 is 17 amino acids long. J gave up 2 bases and V 2 bases, and 9 bases lay outside the gene matches.

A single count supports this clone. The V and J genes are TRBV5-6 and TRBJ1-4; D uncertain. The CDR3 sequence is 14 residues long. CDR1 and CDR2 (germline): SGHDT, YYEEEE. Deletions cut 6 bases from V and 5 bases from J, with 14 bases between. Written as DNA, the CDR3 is TGTGCCAGCAACCCGCTCGGGTCCAATGAAAAACTGTTTTTT. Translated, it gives CASNPLGSNEKLFF.

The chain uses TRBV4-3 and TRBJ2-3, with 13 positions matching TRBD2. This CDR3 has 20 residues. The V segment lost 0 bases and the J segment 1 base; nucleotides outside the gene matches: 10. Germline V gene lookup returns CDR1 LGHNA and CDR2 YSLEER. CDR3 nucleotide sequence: TGCGCCAGCAGCCAAGATTACTCATCGGGACTAGCGGGACGCACAGATACGCAGTATTTT. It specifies CASSQDYSSGLAGRTDTQYF.

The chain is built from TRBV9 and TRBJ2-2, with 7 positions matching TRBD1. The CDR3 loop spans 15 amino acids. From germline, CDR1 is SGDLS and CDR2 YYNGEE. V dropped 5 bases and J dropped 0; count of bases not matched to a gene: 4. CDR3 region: CASSAGTANTGELFF. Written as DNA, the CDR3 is TGTGCCAGCAGTGCCGGGACAGCGAACACCGGGGAGCTGTTTTTT. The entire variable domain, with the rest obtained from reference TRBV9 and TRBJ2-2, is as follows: DSGVTQTPKHLITATGQRVTLRCSPRSGDLSVYWYQQSLDQGLQFLIQYYNGEERAKGNILERFSAQQFPDLHSELNLSSLELGDSALYFCASSAGTANTGELFFGEGSRLTVL.

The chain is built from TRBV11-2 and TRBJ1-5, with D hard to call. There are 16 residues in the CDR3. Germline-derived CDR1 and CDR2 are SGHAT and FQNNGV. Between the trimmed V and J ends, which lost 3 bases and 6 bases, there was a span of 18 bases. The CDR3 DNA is TGTGCCAGCAGCTTGAATCAGGCAGGTTCTTCTCAGCCCCAGCATTTT. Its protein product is CASSLNQAGSSQPQHF.

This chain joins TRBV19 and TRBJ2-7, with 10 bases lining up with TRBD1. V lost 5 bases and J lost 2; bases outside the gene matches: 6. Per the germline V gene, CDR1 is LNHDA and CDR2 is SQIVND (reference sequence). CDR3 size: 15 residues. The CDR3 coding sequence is TGTGCCAGTAGTGTCCGGGACAGGGGAACCTACGAGCAGTACTTC. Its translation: CASSVRDRGTYEQYF.

The CDR3 loop reads CASSTGTGGTGELFF. Here the CDR3 DNA reads TGTGCCAGCAGCACAGGGACAGGGGGCACCGGGGAGCTGTTTTTT. V is TRBV7-2 and J is TRBJ2-2; 11 nucleotides match TRBD1. Germline V gene data show CDR1 as SGHTA and CDR2 as FQGNSA. V was clipped by 5 bases and J by 4 bases; unmatched bases: 3. The CDR3 totals 15 residues.

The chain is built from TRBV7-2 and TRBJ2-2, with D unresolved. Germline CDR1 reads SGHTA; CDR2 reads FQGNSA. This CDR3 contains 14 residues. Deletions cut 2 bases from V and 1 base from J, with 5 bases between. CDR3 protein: CASSLSVNTGELFF. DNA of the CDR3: TGTGCCAGCAGCTTATCCGTGAACACCGGGGAGCTGTTTTTT.

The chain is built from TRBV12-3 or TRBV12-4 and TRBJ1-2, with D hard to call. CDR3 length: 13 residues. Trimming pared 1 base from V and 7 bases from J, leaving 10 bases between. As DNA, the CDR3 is TGTGCCAGCAGTTTAGGCGTGGTGTTTGGCTACACCTTC. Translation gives CASSLGVVFGYTF.

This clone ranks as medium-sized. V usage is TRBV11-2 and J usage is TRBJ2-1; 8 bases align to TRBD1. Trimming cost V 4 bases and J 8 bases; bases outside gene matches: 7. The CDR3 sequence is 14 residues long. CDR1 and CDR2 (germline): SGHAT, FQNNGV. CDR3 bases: TGTGCCAGCAGCTCCCCGGGACAGGCCCATGAGCAGTTCTTC. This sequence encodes CASSSPGQAHEQFF.

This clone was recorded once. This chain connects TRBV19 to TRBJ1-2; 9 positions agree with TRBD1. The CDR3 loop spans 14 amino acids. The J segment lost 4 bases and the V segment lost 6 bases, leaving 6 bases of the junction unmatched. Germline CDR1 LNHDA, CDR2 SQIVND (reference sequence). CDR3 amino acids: CASSSPGQGYGYTF. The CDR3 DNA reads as TGTGCCAGTAGCAGCCCGGGACAGGGCTATGGCTACACCTTC.

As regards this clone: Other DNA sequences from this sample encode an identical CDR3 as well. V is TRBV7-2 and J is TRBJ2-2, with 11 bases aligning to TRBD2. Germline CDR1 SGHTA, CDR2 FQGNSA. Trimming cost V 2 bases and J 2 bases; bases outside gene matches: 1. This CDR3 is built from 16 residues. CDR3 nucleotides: TGTGCCAGCAGCTTACTAGCGGGGGGCAACACCGGGGAGCTGTTTTTT. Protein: CASSLLAGGNTGELFF.

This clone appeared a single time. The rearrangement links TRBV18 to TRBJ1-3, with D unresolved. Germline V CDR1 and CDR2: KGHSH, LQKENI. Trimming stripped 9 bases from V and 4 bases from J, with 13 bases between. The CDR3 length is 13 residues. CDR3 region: CASQVTGGNTIYF. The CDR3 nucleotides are TGTGCCAGTCAAGTCACCGGGGGAAACACCATATATTTT.

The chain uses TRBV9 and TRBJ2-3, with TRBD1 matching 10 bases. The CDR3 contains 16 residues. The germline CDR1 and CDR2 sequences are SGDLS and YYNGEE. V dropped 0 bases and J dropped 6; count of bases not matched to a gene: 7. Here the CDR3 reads CASSVGDRGGVDTQYF. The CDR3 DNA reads TGTGCCAGCAGCGTAGGGGACAGGGGCGGGGTGGATACGCAGTATTTT.

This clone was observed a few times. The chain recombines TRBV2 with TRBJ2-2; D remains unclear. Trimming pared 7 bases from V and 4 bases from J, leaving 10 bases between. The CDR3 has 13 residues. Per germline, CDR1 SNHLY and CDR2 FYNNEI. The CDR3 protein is CASTQRPTGELFF. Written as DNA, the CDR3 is TGTGCCAGCACCCAGAGGCCCACCGGGGAGCTGTTTTTT.

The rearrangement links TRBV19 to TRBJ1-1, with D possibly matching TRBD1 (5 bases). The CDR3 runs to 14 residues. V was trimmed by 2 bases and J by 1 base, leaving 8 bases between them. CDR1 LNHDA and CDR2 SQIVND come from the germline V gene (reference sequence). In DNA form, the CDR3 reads TGTGCCAGTAGTATACGACAGACGAACACTGAAGCTTTCTTT. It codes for CASSIRQTNTEAFF.

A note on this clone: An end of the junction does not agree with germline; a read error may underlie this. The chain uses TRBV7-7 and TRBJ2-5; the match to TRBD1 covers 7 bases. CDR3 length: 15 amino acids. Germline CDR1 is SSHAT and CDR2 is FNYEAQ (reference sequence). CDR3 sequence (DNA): TGTGCTAGCAGCTTAGGGGGCTCCTTGGGGGAGACCCAGTACTTC. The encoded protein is CASSLGGSLGETQYF.

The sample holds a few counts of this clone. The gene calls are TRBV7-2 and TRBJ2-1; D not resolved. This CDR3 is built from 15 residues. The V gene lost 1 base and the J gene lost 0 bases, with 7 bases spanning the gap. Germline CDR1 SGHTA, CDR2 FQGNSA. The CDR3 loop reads CASSLVRSSYNEQFF. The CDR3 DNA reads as TGTGCCAGCAGCTTAGTGCGGAGCTCCTACAATGAGCAGTTCTTC. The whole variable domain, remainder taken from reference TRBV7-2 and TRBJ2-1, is GAGVSQSPSNKVTEKGKDVELRCDPISGHTALYWYRQSLGQGLEFLIYFQGNSAPDKSGLPSDRFSAERTGGSVSTLTIQRTQQEDSAVYLCASSLVRSSYNEQFFGPGTRLTVL.

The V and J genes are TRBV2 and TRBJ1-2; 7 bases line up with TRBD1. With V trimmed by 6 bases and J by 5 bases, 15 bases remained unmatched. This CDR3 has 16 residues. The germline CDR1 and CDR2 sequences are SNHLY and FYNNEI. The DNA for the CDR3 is TGTGCCAGCAGCGAACGCGACAGGGCCTTCACTTATGGCTACACCTTC. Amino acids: CASSERDRAFTYGYTF.

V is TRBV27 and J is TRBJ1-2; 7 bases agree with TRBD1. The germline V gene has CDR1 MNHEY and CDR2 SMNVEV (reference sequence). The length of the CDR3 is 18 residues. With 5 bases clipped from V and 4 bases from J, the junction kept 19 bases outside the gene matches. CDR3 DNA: TGTGCCAGCAGTCCCCCACAACTTATGCCGGACAGGCCCTATGGCTACACCTTC. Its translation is CASSPPQLMPDRPYGYTF.

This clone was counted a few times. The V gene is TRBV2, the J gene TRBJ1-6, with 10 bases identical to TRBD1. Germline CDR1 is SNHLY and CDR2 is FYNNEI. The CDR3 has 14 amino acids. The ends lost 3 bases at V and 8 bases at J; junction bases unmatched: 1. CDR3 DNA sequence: TGTGCCAGCAGTGACGGACAGGGGGATTCACCCCTCCACTTT. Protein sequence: CASSDGQGDSPLHF. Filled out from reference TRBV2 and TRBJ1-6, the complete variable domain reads EPEVTQTPSHQVTQMGQEVILRCVPISNHLYFYWYRQILGQKVEFLVSFYNNEISEKSEIFDDQFSVERPDGSNFTLKIRSTKLEDSAMYFCASSDGQGDSPLHFGNGTRLTVT.

CDR3 nucleotides: TGTGCCACCAGCAAGGTGGGGAGCACTGAAGCTTTCTTT. Its protein product is CATSKVGSTEAFF. The chain carries TRBV15 and TRBJ1-1; D unclear. Germline CDR1 and CDR2: LNHNV and YYDKDF (reference sequence). This CDR3 has 13 residues. The germline V and J ends were trimmed by 4 bases and 4 bases, with 10 bases remaining between them.

The CDR3 DNA is TGTGCCAGCAGTAAACAGGGGGCTTCGGAGACCCAGTACTTC. Its translation: CASSKQGASETQYF. V is TRBV28 and J is TRBJ2-5, with 9 bases identical to TRBD1. J was trimmed by 5 bases and V by 5 bases; bases with no gene match: 6. Germline-derived CDR1 and CDR2 are MDHEN and SYDVKM. The CDR3 is 14 amino acids.

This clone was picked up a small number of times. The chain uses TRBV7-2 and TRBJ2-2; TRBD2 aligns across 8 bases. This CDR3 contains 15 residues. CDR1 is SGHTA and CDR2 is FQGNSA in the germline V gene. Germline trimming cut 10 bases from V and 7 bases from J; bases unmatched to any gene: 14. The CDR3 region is CAIPGLGFRGGELFF. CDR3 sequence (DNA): TGTGCCATCCCGGGACTAGGGTTCCGCGGCGGGGAGCTGTTTTTT.

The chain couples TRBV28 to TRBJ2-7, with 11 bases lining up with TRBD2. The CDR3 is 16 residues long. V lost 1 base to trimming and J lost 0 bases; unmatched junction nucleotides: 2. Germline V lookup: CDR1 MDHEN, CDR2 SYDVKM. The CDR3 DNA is TGTGCCAGCAGTTTATACGGACTAGCGGGCTCCTACGAGCAGTACTTC. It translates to CASSLYGLAGSYEQYF.

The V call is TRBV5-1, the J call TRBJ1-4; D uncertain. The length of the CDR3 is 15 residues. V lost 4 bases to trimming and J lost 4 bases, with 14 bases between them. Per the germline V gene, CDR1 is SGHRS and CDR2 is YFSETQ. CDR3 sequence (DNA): TGCGCCAGCAGCCGTCTCGACCCGGGTAATGAAAAACTGTTTTTT. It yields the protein CASSRLDPGNEKLFF.

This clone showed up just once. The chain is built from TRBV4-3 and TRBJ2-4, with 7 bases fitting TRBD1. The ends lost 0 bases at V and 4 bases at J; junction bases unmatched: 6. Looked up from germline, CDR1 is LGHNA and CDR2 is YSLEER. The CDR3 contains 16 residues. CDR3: CASSQDRGGGKNIQYF. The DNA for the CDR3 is TGCGCCAGCAGCCAAGATCGAGGGGGCGGAAAAAACATTCAGTACTTC.

Written as DNA, the CDR3 is TGTGCCAGCAGTGAGGTTGGGACAGGGGGCTACAATGAGCAGTTCTTC. Translated: CASSEVGTGGYNEQFF. The chain employs TRBV2 and TRBJ2-1; 11 nucleotides align to TRBD1. Germline CDR1 is SNHLY and CDR2 is FYNNEI. This CDR3 has 16 residues. Germline trimming cut 3 bases from V and 3 bases from J; bases unmatched to any gene: 4.

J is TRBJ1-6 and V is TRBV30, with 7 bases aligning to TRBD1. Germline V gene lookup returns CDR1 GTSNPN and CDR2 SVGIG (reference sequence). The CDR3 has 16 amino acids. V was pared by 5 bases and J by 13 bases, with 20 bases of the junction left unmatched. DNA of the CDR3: TGTGCCTGGTGGGGAAGTGGGACAGACCCTTATACTCCCCTCCACTTT. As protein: CAWWGSGTDPYTPLHF.

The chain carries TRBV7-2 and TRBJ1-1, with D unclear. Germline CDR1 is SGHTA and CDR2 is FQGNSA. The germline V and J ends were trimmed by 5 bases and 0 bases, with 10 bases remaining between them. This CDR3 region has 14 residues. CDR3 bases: TGTGCCAGCAGCCAACTCGGGATGAACACTGAAGCTTTCTTT. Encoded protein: CASSQLGMNTEAFF.

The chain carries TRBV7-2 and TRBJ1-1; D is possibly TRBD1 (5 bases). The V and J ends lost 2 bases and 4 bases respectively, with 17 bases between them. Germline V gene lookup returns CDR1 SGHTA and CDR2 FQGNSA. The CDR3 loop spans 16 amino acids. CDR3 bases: TGTGCCAGCAGCTTAAGCAGAGGGCGCGGGGGCACTGAAGCTTTCTTT. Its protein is CASSLSRGRGGTEAFF.

Here the CDR3 reads CASSLRGSGYTF. The CDR3, as DNA: TGTGCCAGCAGCTTAAGGGGGTCTGGCTACACCTTC. The chain uses TRBV5-6 and TRBJ1-2; the D gene is possibly TRBD1 (6 bases). Germline lookup yields CDR1 SGHDT and CDR2 YYEEEE. CDR3 size: 12 residues. V was clipped by 2 bases and J by 7 bases, with 9 bases between them.